The clone carrying this T cell receptor beta chain was seen only a few times. Its antigen remains unidentified. The patients chosen for sequencing had shown expansion of CD8+CD57+ cells (detected by flow cytometry). The source of the sample is a study of CD8+CD57+ T cells in acquired aplastic anemia. Study details: Each DNA sample taken from sorted CD4+ and CD8+ cells came to roughly 3.5 ug on average.

Study-level findings and limits: CD8+ Simpson's diversity in patients was not significantly different from that in controls. Sharing between patients and controls was observed for roughly 29 CD8+ CDR3 sequences.

Researchers used genomic DNA as the template to profile TCR beta VDJ and CDR3. One entry per CDR3 protein, called by TCRdb with MiXCR from the reads. The sample lists hundreds of thousands of distinct CDR3 sequences, around 82% occurring once. CDR1 is SGHKS and CDR2 is YYEKEE in the germline V gene (reference sequence). CDR3 length: 15 amino acids. V was trimmed by 0 bases and J by 2 bases, leaving 9 bases between them. The sequencing sample was made of sorted CD4+, CD8+, or CD8+CD57+ T cells (not recorded which) from PBMCs. This clonotype was obtained from a human donor with aplastic anemia. This rearrangement joins TRBV5-5 to TRBJ2-1; tentatively, D is TRBD2 (5 bases). The CDR3: CASSLELGAYNEQFF. The CDR3 nucleotides read TGTGCCAGCAGCTTGGAACTAGGAGCCTACAATGAGCAGTTCTTC.